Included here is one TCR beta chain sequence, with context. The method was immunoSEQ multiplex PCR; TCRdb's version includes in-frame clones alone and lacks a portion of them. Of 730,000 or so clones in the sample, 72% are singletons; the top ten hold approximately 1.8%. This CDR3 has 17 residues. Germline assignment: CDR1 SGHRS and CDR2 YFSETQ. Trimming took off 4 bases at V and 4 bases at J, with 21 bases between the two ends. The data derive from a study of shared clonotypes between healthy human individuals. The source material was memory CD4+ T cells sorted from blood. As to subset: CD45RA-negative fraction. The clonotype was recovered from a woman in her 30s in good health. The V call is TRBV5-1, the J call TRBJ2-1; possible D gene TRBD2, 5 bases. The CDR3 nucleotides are TGCGCCAGCAGCCTCGAATCCCCCGAGCGGACTTACAATGAGCAGTTCTTC. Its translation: CASSLESPERTYNEQFF. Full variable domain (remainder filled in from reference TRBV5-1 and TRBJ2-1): KAGVTQTPRYLIKTRGQQVTLSCSPISGHRSVSWYQQTPGQGLQFLFEYFSETQRNKGNFPGRFSGRQFSNSRSEMNVSTLELGDSALYLCASSLESPERTYNEQFFGPGTRLTVL.